The present T cell receptor (beta chain) was sequenced within a study of shared clonotypes between healthy human individuals. Study conclusions and caveats: Large sequencing depth failed to make sorted-subset sequencing complete, rarefaction showed. Specimens sampled were limited to blood, with tissue repertoires likely differing. Represented genetic and exposure-history diversity was restricted by having few donors.

Deletions cut 0 bases from V and 5 bases from J, with 14 bases between. CDR1 is LNHDA, CDR2 SQIVND, per germline (reference sequence). The CDR3 consists of 15 residues. TCRdb's copy holds only in-frame clones and misses some; the assay was immunoSEQ multiplex PCR. The sample records roughly 1.5 million clones, approximately 98% being singletons. A remark on this clone: No antigen is known for it.

The receptor was derived from a man aged 30 to 39 in good health. The chain links TRBV19 to TRBJ2-7; a possible D gene is TRBD2 (6 bases). Material for sequencing was naive CD4+ T cells sorted from blood. Subset meaning: CD45RA+ positively selected. The DNA of the CDR3 is TGTGCCAGTAGTATAGAATCCGGGAGAGGAAACGAGCAGTACTTC. This sequence encodes CASSIESGRGNEQYF.